This record concerns one T cell receptor beta chain sequence. One end of the junction does not line up with germline, which may come from a read error. Clones were sequenced by immunoSEQ multiplex PCR, and TCRdb holds only the in-frame ones, with some missing. The sample records some 96,000 clones, around nine tenths being singletons. The data are from a study of T cell responses to AZD1222 COVID-19 vaccine. The overall study: Researchers grouped second doses given at about 4 or about 12 weeks into one pool.

The V gene's germline CDR1 is SNHLY and CDR2 FYNNEI. The CDR3 spans 15 residues. Sequenced here: peripheral blood, sampled on day 0 of AZD1222 vaccination. The sequence was collected from an adult in good health. V gene TRBV2 combines with J gene TRBJ1-2, with 10 bases aligning to TRBD1. CDR3 amino acids: CASREGPGQGYGYTF. The CDR3 DNA reads as TGTGCCAGCAGGGAAGGCCCGGGACAGGGGTACGGCTACACCTTC.